Sequencing of this T cell receptor beta chain was carried out in a study of blood T cells in healthy people across ages. Each donor gave 9.5 to 10 milliliters of peripheral blood. Together with a sample-barcoded 5' primer, a J-beta primer mix was included in a second PCR lasting about 7 to 11 cycles. Using its own MiXCR run on the 5' RACE reads, TCRdb lists one record per CDR3 protein. The table records hundreds of thousands of distinct CDR3 sequences, under 25% of them present only once. Germline V CDR1 and CDR2: SGHRS, YFSETQ. The ends were cut back, 7 bases at V and 1 base at J, with 23 bases in the middle. The CDR3 spans 17 residues.

The material sequenced was blood. The clonotype originates from a man aged 70-80 years in good health. V is TRBV5-1 and J is TRBJ1-1; D might be TRBD1 (5 bases). This chain's CDR3 is CASRGFSPGGSNTEAFF. CDR3 nucleotides: TGCGCCAGCCGGGGCTTTTCGCCGGGAGGATCGAACACTGAAGCTTTCTTT.